Presented here are 13 T cell receptor beta chains from one specimen sequenced in a study of radiotherapy plus CTLA-4 blockade in lung cancer. Only in-frame clones appear in the TCRdb table, and some are missing; sequencing was by immunoSEQ multiplex PCR. The top ten clones hold less than 2.5% of a sample with 85,000 to 130,000 clones, 85% of them seen once. Source: peripheral blood, taken from a patient treated with radiotherapy plus ipilimumab. The receptors originated from a human donor with non-small cell lung cancer that progressed on radiotherapy plus ipilimumab. Some clones in this sample may be carry-over from other donors' samples.

V usage is TRBV25-1 and J usage is TRBJ1-1; D unresolved. The CDR3 totals 12 residues. Trimming cost V 8 bases and J 3 bases, with 10 bases left between them. Looked up from germline, CDR1 is MGHDK and CDR2 is SYGVNS. The CDR3 spells CASGETDTEAFF. In DNA form, the CDR3 reads TGTGCCAGCGGGGAGACGGACACTGAAGCTTTCTTT.

The chain has TRBV7-2 and TRBJ2-5, with D hard to call. This CDR3 has 14 amino acids. V lost 3 bases and J lost 4, with 12 bases in between. Germline V gives CDR1 SGHTA, CDR2 FQGNSA. The DNA of the CDR3 is TGTGCCAGCAGCTTCACAAGAAACGGAGAGACCCAGTACTTC. This codes for CASSFTRNGETQYF.

This chain uses TRBV7-8 with TRBJ1-4; D ambiguous. The CDR3 spans 17 residues. Per germline, CDR1 SGHVS and CDR2 FQNEAQ. Between the trimmed V and J ends, which lost 8 bases and 4 bases, there was a span of 23 bases. The CDR3 spells CASFPKWGVGLNEKLFF. The CDR3 region has the DNA TGTGCCAGCTTCCCAAAGTGGGGAGTGGGTCTTAATGAAAAACTGTTTTTT. Together with reference TRBV7-8 and TRBJ1-4, the CDR3 gives the full variable domain: GAGVSQSPRYKVAKRGQDVALRCDPISGHVSLFWYQQALGQGPEFLTYFQNEAQLDKSGLPSDRFFAERPEGSVSTLKIQRTQQEDSAVYLCASFPKWGVGLNEKLFFGSGTQLSVL.

The chain joins TRBV29-1 to TRBJ2-1; no clear D. There are 13 residues in the CDR3. Germline V gene data show CDR1 as SQVTM and CDR2 as ANQGSEA. V was cut by 0 bases and J by 4 bases, with 7 bases left in between. The CDR3 coding sequence is TGCAGCGTTGAAGATGAAGTTTACAATGAGCAGTTCTTC. It specifies CSVEDEVYNEQFF.

In this sample, this clone turned up once. V gene TRBV18 combines with J gene TRBJ1-3; 7 nucleotides align to TRBD1. Germline CDR1 KGHSH, CDR2 LQKENI. V trimming: 6 bases; J trimming: 1 base; junction bases outside the gene matches: 12. This CDR3 contains 17 residues. The chain's CDR3 is CASSPPGQLISGNTIYF. CDR3 bases: TGTGCCAGCTCCCCCCCGGGACAGCTAATTTCTGGAAACACCATATATTTT.

This clone was recorded a few times. The rearrangement uses TRBV11-2 and TRBJ2-3; D unresolved. This CDR3 is built from 13 residues. Trimming stripped 2 bases from V and 4 bases from J, with 7 bases between. Germline V gene data show CDR1 as SGHAT and CDR2 as FQNNGV. In DNA form, the CDR3 reads TGTGCCAGCAGCTTACGGCCCCCAGATACGCAGTATTTT. This encodes CASSLRPPDTQYF.

The chain couples TRBV9 to TRBJ2-5, with D perhaps being TRBD1 or TRBD2 (5 bases each). V lost 4 bases and J 3 bases, leaving 10 bases between the germline ends. The germline V gene encodes CDR1 SGDLS and CDR2 YYNGEE. CDR3 length: 13 residues. The CDR3 nucleotides are TGTGCCAGCAGCCTCGGGACGAAAGAGACCCAGTACTTC. Protein sequence: CASSLGTKETQYF.

The chain carries TRBV5-5 and TRBJ1-6; 12 bases agree with TRBD1. V lost 5 bases, J lost 5 bases, and 11 bases stayed unmatched. The V gene's germline CDR1 is SGHKS and CDR2 YYEKEE (reference sequence). CDR3 length: 18 residues. The CDR3: CASSWDRGRLMDNSPLHF. As DNA, the CDR3 is TGTGCCAGCAGTTGGGACAGGGGGCGTCTGATGGATAATTCACCCCTCCACTTT.

The V and J genes are TRBV9 and TRBJ2-3, with 10 bases that match TRBD2. CDR3 length: 19 amino acids. V shed 0 bases and J 3 bases; nucleotides not matched to a gene: 13. CDR1 SGDLS and CDR2 YYNGEE come from the germline V gene. The CDR3 DNA reads TGTGCCAGCAGCGTAGATTGGGAAGGACTAGCGGAAGCTACAGATACGCAGTATTTT. As protein: CASSVDWEGLAEATDTQYF.

V is TRBV27 and J is TRBJ1-5, with D tentatively TRBD1 (5 bases). Germline lookup yields CDR1 MNHEY and CDR2 SMNVEV (reference sequence). The CDR3 covers 15 residues. V lost 2 bases to trimming and J lost 4 bases, with 12 bases between them. Here the CDR3 reads CASSLRWQGNQPQHF. DNA of the CDR3: TGTGCCAGCAGTTTAAGATGGCAGGGTAATCAGCCCCAGCATTTT.

The chain carries TRBV4-3 and TRBJ1-3, with D tentatively TRBD1 (6 bases). The CDR3 totals 15 residues. From germline, CDR1 is LGHNA and CDR2 YSLEER. The V end lost 4 bases, the J end lost 1 base, and 11 bases lay between the germline ends. The CDR3 DNA is TGCGCCAGCAGCCGAGGGACAACGTCTGGAAACACCATATATTTT. Amino acids: CASSRGTTSGNTIYF.

V gene TRBV4-3 combines with J gene TRBJ2-2; D is uncertain. CDR3 size: 16 residues. V dropped 1 base and J dropped 4 bases, with 13 bases sitting between them. Per germline, CDR1 LGHNA and CDR2 YSLEER. The CDR3 loop reads CASSQVGLRSTGELFF. The CDR3 DNA reads as TGCGCCAGCAGCCAAGTTGGTTTGAGATCCACCGGGGAGCTGTTTTTT.

This chain links TRBV30 with TRBJ1-6; perhaps TRBD1 as D (5 bases). CDR1 is GTSNPN, CDR2 SVGIG, per germline (reference sequence). Trimming took off 3 bases at V and 10 bases at J, with 16 bases between the two ends. There are 14 residues in the CDR3. Here the CDR3 reads CAWSRQGKGSPLHF. CDR3 DNA: TGTGCCTGGAGCCGTCAGGGAAAGGGGTCACCCCTCCACTTT.